The present entry profiles one TCR beta chain with its context. Its antigen is as yet unknown. The study ran its PCR with 60 Vbeta and 13 Jbeta primers. Assay used: immunoSEQ multiplex PCR; TCRdb lists only in-frame clones, some missing. This table has about 160,000 clones, approximately 77% appearing once. This sample is part of a study of cytomegalovirus exposure and HLA in healthy donors. General study points: Among the sequence variants, a highly shared cluster was likely an artifact of sequencing. In a later analysis, TCR beta V- and J-gene trimming showed a link to a missense DCLRE1C variant. Solely CMV serostatus was available to characterize immune exposure.

The CDR3 is 17 residues long. J was trimmed by 2 bases and V by 4 bases; bases with no gene match: 11. CDR1 is SGHRS and CDR2 is YFSETQ in the germline V gene. This TCR came from a man in his thirties or forties in good health and CMV-seropositive. Sequencing was performed on PBMCs. This sequence joins TRBV5-1 and TRBJ2-3; 9 bases line up with TRBD2. This CDR3 reads CASSPEVAGAHTDTQYF. In DNA, the CDR3 is TGCGCCAGCAGCCCCGAGGTAGCGGGGGCCCACACAGATACGCAGTATTTT. Filled out from reference TRBV5-1 and TRBJ2-3, the complete variable domain reads KAGVTQTPRYLIKTRGQQVTLSCSPISGHRSVSWYQQTPGQGLQFLFEYFSETQRNKGNFPGRFSGRQFSNSRSEMNVSTLELGDSALYLCASSPEVAGAHTDTQYFGPGTRLTVL.